The rows below give T cell receptor beta chains drawn from one sample of a study of cytomegalovirus exposure and HLA in healthy donors. The data were produced by immunoSEQ multiplex PCR, yet TCRdb's version contains in-frame clones alone and is incomplete. In the table there are roughly 120,000 clones, 73% of which are singletons. Sequencing was carried out using PBMCs. Receptors were obtained from a man between 60 and 75 years old in good health and CMV-seropositive. CDR3s include the opening cysteine and the closing phenylalanine or tryptophan. A D gene is named only where the DNA matches it firmly. Clone sizes are given selectively: once, few, many, or a class where the clone is expanded.

CDR3 DNA | CDR3 protein | J gene | clone size | D gene | V gene
TGTGCCAGCAGCTCCCGGAGACCCCAAGAGACCCAGTACTTC | CASSSRRPQETQYF | TRBJ2-5 | - | - | TRBV5-8
TGTGCCAGCAGTGGCCCCCGGGTTGCCGGAAACACCATATATTTT | CASSGPRVAGNTIYF | TRBJ1-3 | once | - | TRBV6-1
TGTTCCAGCAGCTTATTCCAGGGCAGGGACAATGAGCAGTTCTTC | CSSSLFQGRDNEQFF | TRBJ2-1 | - | - | TRBV7-9
TGTGCCATCAGTCCAGGGGGGACTAGGGCATACGATACGCAGTATTTT | CAISPGGTRAYDTQYF | TRBJ2-3 | - | - | TRBV10-3
TGTGCCAGCAGCCCAGGGCAGAACTATGGCTACACCTTC | CASSPGQNYGYTF | TRBJ1-2 | - | - | TRBV5-4
TGTGCCAGCAGCTTGGGGGCCGGGGGGGCCTACGAGCAGTACTTC | CASSLGAGGAYEQYF | TRBJ2-7 | - | TRBD2 | TRBV5-6
TGCAGCTCCTCTCAGGGTGGTGACTATGGCTACACCTTC | CSSSQGGDYGYTF | TRBJ1-2 | - | - | TRBV29-1
TGTGCCAGCCTGGGGGGGGCGAACATTCAGTACTTC | CASLGGANIQYF | TRBJ2-4 | - | - | TRBV2
TGTGCCAGCAGCTTAAGGCTCAGGGGCAATGAGCAGTTCTTC | CASSLRLRGNEQFF | TRBJ2-1 | - | - | TRBV7-2
TGTGCCAGCAGCCCTTGGACAGGGCCCGAGCAGTACTTC | CASSPWTGPEQYF | TRBJ2-7 | - | TRBD1 | TRBV9
TGTGCCAGCAGCCTAGGGACTCCCGCACGAGAGACCCAGTACTTC | CASSLGTPARETQYF | TRBJ2-5 | - | - | TRBV11-2
TGTGCCAGCAGTTTTGGCACAGGAACCATATATTTT | CASSFGTGTIYF | TRBJ1-3 | - | - | TRBV28
TGTGCCAGCAGCCAAGTGACAGTCGCATTTGGGGCTTTCTTT | CASSQVTVAFGAFF | TRBJ1-1 | few | - | TRBV4-2
TGTGCCAGCAGCTTGAGGGGGTTGGACACTGAAGCTTTCTTT | CASSLRGLDTEAFF | TRBJ1-1 | - | - | TRBV28
TGTGCCAGTAGTAGACAACAGGGGGCATCTTATACGCAGTATTTT | CASSRQQGASYTQYF | TRBJ2-3 | - | TRBD1 | TRBV19
TGCGCCAGCAGCCCGTACAGGGGGCCGGATTCACCCCTCCACTTT | CASSPYRGPDSPLHF | TRBJ1-6 | few | TRBD1 | TRBV5-1
TGTGCCAGCACCCCTGATGGGCAGCATGGCTACACCTTC | CASTPDGQHGYTF | TRBJ1-2 | - | - | TRBV28